This T cell receptor (beta chain) was sequenced for a study of blood T cell repertoires in COVID-19. Study summary: Whether acute or convalescent, the COVID-19 samples came from the United States, Italy and Spain.

The repertoire was sequenced with immunoSEQ multiplex PCR; TCRdb's copy has only in-frame clones and lacks some. The top ten clones hold under 2.5% of a sample with 50,000 to 70,000 clones, approximately 91% of them seen once. This clone was seen once. This CDR3 comprises 14 residues. CDR1 is SGHAT and CDR2 is FQDESV in the germline V gene (reference sequence). After removal of 4 bases from V and 8 bases from J, the junction contained 6 bases not matched to a gene. This sequence was found in a man aged 60 to 69 with acute or convalescent COVID-19. Sequenced sample: peripheral blood. This chain joins TRBV11-1 and TRBJ2-7, with 12 bases lining up with TRBD2. The CDR3 DNA reads as TGTGCCAGCAGCTCTACTACTAGCGGGGGGAAGCAGTACTTC. This gives the protein CASSSTTSGGKQYF. The variable domain in full, completed from reference TRBV11-1 and TRBJ2-7, reads EAEVAQSPRYKITEKSQAVAFWCDPISGHATLYWYRQILGQGPELLVQFQDESVVDDSQLPKDRFSAERLKGVDSTLKIQPAELGDSAMYLCASSSTTSGGKQYFGPGTRLTVT.